This T cell receptor beta chain appears in the sequencing data of a study of regulatory T cells in long-lasting Graves disease (dated by TCRdb to about 2021). Looking at the study overall: Patients with newly diagnosed Graves' disease had been on antithyroid drugs for under 3 months. Persistent Graves' disease patients were compared with newly diagnosed Graves' disease patients by peripheral blood TCR sequencing and RNA sequencing. TCR sequencing covered some 13 persistent and about 20 newly diagnosed Graves' disease patients, 33 samples in total. The study was conducted in China and was registered as a clinical trial. General conclusions and limits of the study: Compared with newly diagnosed patients, patients with persistent Graves' disease had lower TCR Shannon entropy and fewer highly expanded clones, which suggests clonal expansion. A larger number of public clonotypes was shared among persistent patients (about 2,700) than among newly diagnosed patients (approximately 1,000). The authors noted that the small sample size was a limitation that may lower accuracy. Sequencing and analysis were restricted to the TCR beta chain. Preferential use of TRBV28, TRBJ1-2 and TRBJ2-5 was observed in persistent disease, whereas TRBV20-1 and TRBJ2-1 were favored in newly diagnosed disease. Only peripheral blood was studied, because thyroid tissue, the primary lesion, was inaccessible.

Note on this clonotype: Its antigen remains undetermined. The record has no base qualities; no much larger clone is one base away.

In light of the paper, this sample's time point label describes: newly diagnosed GD, antithyroid drugs for less than 3 months. RNA was extracted from PBMCs in TRIzol for both TCR sequencing and RNA sequencing. Graves' disease was diagnosed according to American Thyroid Association guidelines. Patients were recruited from an endocrinology department in Xi'an, China. Each patient gave approximately 9.7 milliliters of peripheral blood, collected in an EDTA anticoagulant tube. PBMCs were isolated by Ficoll Paque Plus density gradient separation without further T cell sorting. An Agilent 2100 Bioanalyzer and agarose gel were used to assess RNA quality, and a NanoDrop 2000 was used to measure RNA concentration. The library was made by multiplex PCR. The sample was run on an Illumina HiSeq 4000. To build TCR beta libraries, CDR3 regions were amplified by Arm-PCR using iRepertoire HTBI primers. PCR products were gel purified before sequencing. As for the authors' bioinformatics: A total of some 65 TRBV and 14 TRBJ segments were identified across samples and were used for gene usage analysis of CDR3 amino acid clonotypes. COPE and FqMerger were used to merge filtered high-quality paired reads into contigs. BLAST was used to align contigs to IMGT TRBV, TRBD and TRBJ reference genes, with CDR3 defined following IMGT. Highly expanded clones were defined as clonotypes with a frequency above 0.1%. Repertoire diversity was measured by Shannon entropy, and V-J evenness by the Gini coefficient. A clonotype found in more than one individual was treated as public. TCRdb applied fastp at Q25 and MiXCR to the public reads, then kept only in-frame beta chains. Each CDR3 protein appears once, grouped with its most common genes and DNA. The V and J calls here are based on TCRdb, not the publication. This sample has 620,000 or so distinct CDR3 sequences in its table, and approximately 15% of those were observed once. The ten largest account for more than 15% of the sample.

The germline V and J ends show losses of 0 bases and 2 bases respectively, and no gene match explains 19 bases of the junction. Its CDR3 holds 21 amino acids, cysteine through phenylalanine. The DNA shown is the 63-base CDR3, in frame from base 1. According to the germline V gene (reference sequence), CDR1 reads DFQATT and CDR2 reads SNEGSKA. This same sample was also taken into another study, of T cells in Graves' hyperthyroidism and ophthalmopathy. The second paper further reports: Stable Graves' hyperthyroidism was defined as the absence of progression to ophthalmopathy over 18 months of follow-up. Hyperthyroidism patients were newly diagnosed, had a disease duration of under 2 months, and were aged 18 to 65 years. Any patient with an uncontrolled infection, another autoimmune disease, pregnancy or lactation was excluded. Clinical symptoms, serum thyroxine and TRAb, thyroid ultrasound, and orbital computed tomography formed the basis for the diagnoses. For the first round of RT-PCR on the TCR CDR3, the HTBI primer set was used together with the Qiagen OneStep RT-PCR kit. Blood samples also contained most of the expanded thyroid clonotypes (frequency above 0.001), which suggests that blood repertoires may reflect thyroid immune responses. In cross-validation, a model built on a 13 V-J signature told ophthalmopathy apart from stable hyperthyroidism with 85% to 90% sensitivity and about 81% specificity, and in testing the same model reached 80%/75%. In validation, the model predicted progression to ophthalmopathy a median of 6.5 months before onset, with approximately 68% sensitivity and 72.22% specificity. To identify distinguishing TCR V-J signatures, a discovery cohort of about 100 patients was used, comprising some 45 with Graves' ophthalmopathy and some 60 with stable Graves' hyperthyroidism. Prospective prediction of ophthalmopathy was tested in an independent validation cohort consisting of 18 hyperthyroidism patients and 17 patients who later progressed to ophthalmopathy. The 95 to 100 discovery patients were randomly divided into training and test sets at a 7:3 ratio. In more than 5 Graves' hyperthyroidism patients, the study also compared T-cell repertoires from thyroid tissue with T-cell repertoires from blood. After sampling, hyperthyroidism patients received methimazole starting at 30 mg daily, and ophthalmopathy patients received high-dose intravenous methylprednisolone. Libraries were constructed in a second round of multiplex PCR, after which size selection and purification were performed. Libraries were sequenced paired-end with 100 bp reads on an Illumina HiSeq2000. SOAPnuke was used to process the raw data, with reads discarded if the reads contained adapters or uncalled bases, had a mean Phred below 15, or lacked an exact constant-primer or identifier match. High-quality paired reads were merged using COPE v1.2.5, and each unique nucleotide sequence was defined as a clonotype. MiTCR v1.1 was used to align the clonotypes against IMGT TRBV, TRBD and TRBJ reference segments. The analysis included only V-J combinations with a frequency above 0.0001, which together covered roughly 99% of the repertoires. The TCS score was defined as F50 (clonal expansion) divided by E x V (chaos), with BLOSUM62-based TCRdist calculated between CDR3 peptides within each V-J. Welch's t-statistics and random forest reduced approximately 520 V-J features to 13, which were used in a naive Bayes classifier (R e1071). Sample size was not statistically predetermined, and blinding of investigators to group allocation was not performed. The paper reports TCR Vbeta CDR3 sequencing of 130 to 150 peripheral blood samples: under 45 ophthalmopathy, roughly 74 hyperthyroidism and around 17 progressor patients.

The origin of this receptor is a woman aged 25-40 years with Graves disease. Donor details come from another sample of the same person, matched by shared clones. Sample: peripheral blood mononuclear cells (PBMCs), taken at new diagnosis, from a patient treated with antithyroid drugs. The receptor chain draws on TRBV20-1 and TRBJ2-1, and TRBD2 matches 10 of the central bases. Here is the DNA: TGCAGTGCTAGAGATCTCTCTAGAGCGGGAGGGCCCACCTATACCTACAATGAGCAGTTCTTC. This gives the protein CSARDLSRAGGPTYTYNEQFF.